This paragraph covers one T cell receptor (beta chain) sequence. The antigen is unknown. V trimming: 4 bases; J trimming: 0 bases; junction bases outside the gene matches: 3. Germline-derived CDR1 and CDR2 are SGHDT and YYEEEE. The length of the CDR3 is 15 residues. The data are from a study of T cells in localized non-small cell lung cancer. Study results and caveats: Those with higher blood T cell density had longer overall survival. Appearing in adjacent lung were a median roughly 60 of the top 100 tumor clones. The tumor had only one region sequenced, so heterogeneity remains possible.

Assay: immunoSEQ multiplex PCR; the TCRdb copy retains only in-frame clones and omits some. In the table there are approximately 64,000 clones, roughly 90% of which are singletons. The source is a woman aged 40 to 75 with stage I lung adenocarcinoma. Sequencing used peripheral blood, obtained before any cancer treatment. V and J are TRBV5-6 and TRBJ1-5; 8 bases agree with TRBD1. The CDR3 DNA reads TGTGCCAGCAGCCAAGGGACAGGTAGCAATCAGCCCCAGCATTTT. Amino acid sequence: CASSQGTGSNQPQHF. Full variable domain (missing parts from reference TRBV5-6 and TRBJ1-5): DAGVTQSPTHLIKTRGQQVTLRCSPKSGHDTVSWYQQALGQGPQFIFQYYEEEERQRGNFPDRFSGHQFPNYSSELNVNALLLGDSALYLCASSQGTGSNQPQHFGDGTRLSIL.